The 22 T cell receptor beta chains below come from one sample, sequenced in a study of regulatory T cells in long-lasting Graves disease. Time point here: newly diagnosed GD, antithyroid drugs for less than 3 months. Extracted RNA from PBMCs served as the source of the TCR library. Researchers made TCR beta libraries by using iRepertoire HTBI primers and running Arm-PCR on CDR3 regions. Each CDR3 protein gets one entry after TCRdb re-called the multiplex PCR reads with MiXCR. The sample consists of 350,000 to 450,000 distinct CDR3 sequences, roughly a sixth of them appearing once. These sequences were also reported in another study, on T cells in Graves' hyperthyroidism and ophthalmopathy.

The sequencing used peripheral blood mononuclear cells (PBMCs), collected at new diagnosis, from a patient treated with antithyroid drugs. The receptors come from a man aged 35 to 55 with Graves disease.

The table lists this clonotype with many counts. This chain connects TRBV27 to TRBJ2-5; 10 bases fit TRBD2. Losses at the gene ends were 2 bases for V and 3 bases for J; bases not matched to a gene: 6. The length of the CDR3 is 16 residues. Germline V gene data show CDR1 as MNHEY and CDR2 as SMNVEV (reference sequence). The CDR3 loop reads CASSLRSGGTKETQYF. CDR3 nucleotides: TGTGCCAGCAGTTTACGTAGCGGGGGGACAAAAGAGACCCAGTACTTC.

The rearrangement links TRBV4-1 to TRBJ2-7; D is unclear. The CDR3 is 17 amino acids. Trimming shortened V by 1 base and J by 0 bases, and 16 bases separated the two germline ends. Germline V CDR1 and CDR2: MGHRA, YSYEKL. CDR3 protein: CASSQVYRAPHSYEQYF. The CDR3 nucleotides read TGCGCCAGCAGCCAAGTCTATCGGGCGCCTCACTCCTACGAGCAGTACTTC.

By share, this clonotype ranks as medium-sized (0.01 to 0.1%). The chain employs TRBV18 and TRBJ2-7; perhaps D is TRBD1 or TRBD2 (5 bases each). Germline CDR1 reads KGHSH; CDR2 reads LQKENI. This CDR3 spans 13 amino acids. Trimming pared 5 bases from V and 2 bases from J, leaving 10 bases between. This CDR3 reads CASSEGMTYEQYF. The CDR3 DNA is TGTGCCAGCTCAGAGGGGATGACCTACGAGCAGTACTTC.

This clonotype was detected many times. V gene TRBV20-1 combines with J gene TRBJ2-5; D gene uncertain. Germline V CDR1 and CDR2: DFQATT, SNEGSKA (reference sequence). The CDR3 length is 11 residues. CDR3 sequence: CSEFGQETQYF. Written as DNA, the CDR3 is TGCAGCGAATTCGGGCAAGAGACCCAGTACTTC.

The table lists this clonotype with many counts. The V and J genes are TRBV29-1 and TRBJ2-3; D might be TRBD1 (5 bases). The ends were cut back, 3 bases at V and 2 bases at J, with 9 bases in the middle. The germline gives CDR1 SQVTM, CDR2 ANQGSEA. This CDR3 has 13 amino acids. The CDR3 loop reads CSVDKGNTDTQYF. For the CDR3, the DNA is TGCAGCGTTGATAAGGGGAACACAGATACGCAGTATTTT.

This clonotype occurred many times. The V call is TRBV7-2, the J call TRBJ2-7; D gene uncertain. Trimming removed 2 bases at V and 2 bases at J, with 7 bases between. This CDR3 contains 13 residues. CDR1 and CDR2 from the germline V gene are SGHTA and FQGNSA. DNA for the CDR3: TGTGCCAGCAGCTTAAGCTGGGCCTACGAGCAGTACTTC. Its translation is CASSLSWAYEQYF.

This clonotype was seen ten or more times. This rearrangement joins TRBV11-2 to TRBJ2-5, with TRBD2 as a possible D gene (6 bases). V lost 2 bases, J lost 4 bases, and 20 bases lay in between. CDR3 length equals 17 residues. Germline CDR1 is SGHAT and CDR2 is FQNNGV. DNA for the CDR3: TGTGCCAGCAGCTTACGGCGTGGGGGGAAGGTGGGAGAGACCCAGTACTTC. This gives the protein CASSLRRGGKVGETQYF.

There are many counts of this clonotype. The chain combines TRBV7-2 with TRBJ2-1, with TRBD2 identical over 8 bases. The CDR3 is 16 amino acids. CDR1 and CDR2 (germline): SGHTA, FQGNSA. V dropped 1 base and J dropped 11; count of bases not matched to a gene: 13. CDR3 sequence: CASSLGPGTSMAQQFF. The CDR3 DNA reads TGTGCCAGCAGCTTAGGTCCCGGGACTAGTATGGCCCAGCAGTTCTTC.

The table lists this clonotype with many counts. The chain links TRBV20-1 to TRBJ2-1; D is possibly TRBD2 (5 bases). V was cut by 4 bases and J by 2 bases, with 12 bases left in between. The CDR3 length is 14 residues. Germline assignment: CDR1 DFQATT and CDR2 SNEGSKA (reference sequence). The CDR3 sequence: CSANPPGTYNEQFF. CDR3 bases: TGCAGTGCTAACCCCCCCGGGACCTACAATGAGCAGTTCTTC.

This clonotype was seen ten or more times. For the CDR3, the DNA is TGCAGTGCTAGGGTGTCAGGACAGGGATATAGCAATCAGCCCCAGCATTTT. This codes for CSARVSGQGYSNQPQHF. The chain employs TRBV20-1 and TRBJ1-5; 8 bases fit TRBD1. CDR3 length: 17 amino acids. V was pared by 3 bases and J by 0 bases, with 10 bases of the junction left unmatched. Per germline, CDR1 DFQATT and CDR2 SNEGSKA (reference sequence).

The V call is TRBV20-1, the J call TRBJ1-5; a possible D gene is TRBD1 (5 bases). Looked up from germline, CDR1 is DFQATT and CDR2 is SNEGSKA (reference sequence). Trimming shortened V by 3 bases and J by 4 bases, and 10 bases separated the two germline ends. The CDR3 has 13 residues. CDR3 region: CSARGGGNQPQHF. In DNA form, the CDR3 reads TGCAGTGCTAGGGGGGGTGGGAATCAGCCCCAGCATTTT.

Written as DNA, the CDR3 is TGCGCCAGCAGCCAGGGCAGGGGGCGGCTCGGGGAGCTGTTTTTT. Translation gives CASSQGRGRLGELFF. The chain carries TRBV4-1 and TRBJ2-2; 8 bases map to TRBD1. The CDR3 extends over 15 amino acids. The V and J ends lost 3 bases and 7 bases, in that order; junction bases with no gene match: 7. Germline CDR1 is MGHRA and CDR2 is YSYEKL.

Ten or more counts support this clonotype. The rearrangement links TRBV6-2 or TRBV6-3 to TRBJ2-4; 8 nucleotides align to TRBD1. The V and J ends lost 7 bases and 0 bases, in that order; junction bases with no gene match: 20. The CDR3 is made up of 20 amino acids. The germline gives CDR1 MNHEY, CDR2 SVGEGT. This CDR3 is CASTSRAAGGLGIAKNIQYF. In nucleotides, the CDR3 is TGTGCCAGCACTTCAAGGGCGGCAGGGGGCTTGGGGATAGCCAAAAACATTCAGTACTTC.

J is TRBJ1-2 and V is TRBV24-1; 7 bases line up with TRBD1. Per the germline V gene, CDR1 is KGHDR and CDR2 is SFDVKD. The CDR3 loop spans 12 amino acids. J was trimmed by 11 bases and V by 2 bases; bases with no gene match: 4. As DNA, the CDR3 is TGTGCCACCAGTGATTGGGACAGCCAATACACCTTC. This codes for CATSDWDSQYTF.

In its sample, this clonotype was seen many times. V is TRBV6-1 and J is TRBJ2-7; 7 positions agree with TRBD1. The CDR3 has 15 amino acids. Germline CDR1 reads MNHNS; CDR2 reads SASEGT. V lost 5 bases and J lost 5; bases outside the gene matches: 12. As DNA, the CDR3 is TGTGCCAGCAGTCCCCGACAGGGTGGTATGAACGAGCAGTACTTC. This codes for CASSPRQGGMNEQYF.

At least ten counts were recorded for this clonotype. The chain couples TRBV19 to TRBJ1-1; no definite D call. This CDR3 spans 15 amino acids. Looked up from germline, CDR1 is LNHDA and CDR2 is SQIVND (reference sequence). V shed 7 bases and J shed 1 base, with 16 bases lying between them. The CDR3 DNA follows: TGTGCCAGTAACATCCTTCGTCGAGGGAACACTGAAGCTTTCTTT. Encoded protein: CASNILRRGNTEAFF.

This clonotype has ten or more counts. The chain employs TRBV30 and TRBJ1-1; D is perhaps TRBD1 (6 bases). The V end lost 7 bases, the J end lost 1 base, and 10 bases lay between the germline ends. Germline V CDR1 and CDR2: GTSNPN, SVGIG (reference sequence). The CDR3 runs to 12 residues. The CDR3 coding sequence is TGTGCCTTGGACAGAGAGAACACTGAAGCTTTCTTT. Translating it yields CALDRENTEAFF.

This clonotype was seen at least ten times. The J gene is TRBJ2-7, the V gene TRBV6-5; weak D call: TRBD1 (5 bases). V gave up 0 bases and J gave up 2 bases, with 11 bases separating them. Germline V lookup: CDR1 MNHEY, CDR2 SVGAGI. The CDR3 contains 15 residues. CDR3 sequence (DNA): TGTGCCAGCAGTTACTCGTGGCAGGGAACCTACGAGCAGTACTTC. As protein: CASSYSWQGTYEQYF.

In this sample, this clonotype turned up a few times. This chain uses TRBV20-1 with TRBJ1-5; TRBD1 matches 8 bases. The CDR3 spans 16 residues. Trimming at V came to 2 bases and at J to 3 bases, leaving 9 bases not matched to a gene. Germline lookup yields CDR1 DFQATT and CDR2 SNEGSKA (reference sequence). The CDR3 protein is CSARRTGQGLNQPQHF. In DNA, the CDR3 is TGCAGTGCTAGACGGACTGGACAGGGCCTCAATCAGCCCCAGCATTTT.

This clonotype was counted many times. The chain joins TRBV24-1 to TRBJ2-5; 8 bases align to TRBD1. The CDR3 covers 15 residues. The trim removed 4 bases at V and 4 bases at J, leaving 7 bases unmatched. Germline CDR1 reads KGHDR; CDR2 reads SFDVKD. CDR3 DNA sequence: TGTGCCACCAGTGAAGCCGGACAGGGTGCAGAGACCCAGTACTTC. Protein: CATSEAGQGAETQYF.

This chain connects TRBV27 to TRBJ2-5, with a tentative D call TRBD2 (6 bases). The CDR3 sequence is 16 residues long. The germline V gene has CDR1 MNHEY and CDR2 SMNVEV (reference sequence). Trimming left V 5 bases short and J 0 bases short, with 16 bases between. CDR3 DNA sequence: TGTGCCAGCAGTACCCGATTACGGGGGAACCAAGAGACCCAGTACTTC. It translates to CASSTRLRGNQETQYF.

Many counts were recorded for this clonotype. The rearrangement uses TRBV7-9 and TRBJ2-3, with D possibly being TRBD2 (6 bases). The CDR3 loop spans 12 amino acids. CDR1 is SEHNR, CDR2 FQNEAQ, per germline (reference sequence). Trimming pared 5 bases from V and 4 bases from J, leaving 7 bases between. DNA for the CDR3: TGTGCCAGCAGCGGGGGGTCAGATACGCAGTATTTT. Protein sequence: CASSGGSDTQYF.